This T cell receptor (beta chain) was found in a study of spatial heterogeneity in lung cancer. About the research overall: Donors were roughly 72 untreated early-stage non-small cell lung cancer patients. Detected beta-chain sequences consistently exceeded alpha-chain sequences. Findings and limits, study-wide: Ubiquitous expanded tumor TCRs surfaced in blood more at resection than they did at follow-up.

The presence of a unique molecular identifier marked each TCR cDNA molecule. One entry per CDR3 protein, called by TCRdb with MiXCR from the 5' RACE reads. The repertoire consists of 8,500 to 10,000 distinct CDR3 sequences, with under 5% occurring once and the leading ten covering 15% to 20%. The sample's time point: blood taken at disease recurrence. Unsorted samples of tumor, nontumor lung or frozen PBMC had their whole RNA sequenced. This clonotype came up a few times. Its antigen is currently unknown. A library made for alpha chains picked up this beta chain off target, so its size means little. This CDR3 spans 14 amino acids. The V gene lost 3 bases and the J gene lost 1 base, with 10 bases spanning the gap. Germline lookup yields CDR1 SGHRS and CDR2 YFSETQ.

This TCR was sampled from a female donor with early-stage non-small cell lung cancer. The rearrangement joins TRBV5-1 to TRBJ1-2; D possibly corresponds to TRBD1 (5 bases). Source: PBMCs, taken at recurrence. This CDR3 reads CASSSQGLNYGYTF. The CDR3 DNA follows: TGCGCCAGCAGCTCTCAGGGCCTTAACTATGGCTACACCTTC. The full variable domain, in which reference TRBV5-1 and TRBJ1-2 provide the parts outside the CDR3, is KAGVTQTPRYLIKTRGQQVTLSCSPISGHRSVSWYQQTPGQGLQFLFEYFSETQRNKGNFPGRFSGRQFSNSRSEMNVSTLELGDSALYLCASSSQGLNYGYTFGSGTRLTVV.